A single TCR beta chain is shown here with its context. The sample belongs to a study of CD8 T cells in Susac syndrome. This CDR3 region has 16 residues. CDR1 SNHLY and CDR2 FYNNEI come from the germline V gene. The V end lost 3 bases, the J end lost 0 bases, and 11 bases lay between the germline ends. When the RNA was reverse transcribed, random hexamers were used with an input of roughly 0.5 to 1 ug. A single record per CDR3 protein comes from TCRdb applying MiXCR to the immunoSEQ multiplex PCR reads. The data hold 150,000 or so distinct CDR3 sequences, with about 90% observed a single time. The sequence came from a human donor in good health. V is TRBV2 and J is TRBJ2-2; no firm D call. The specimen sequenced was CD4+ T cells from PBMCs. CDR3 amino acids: CASSDRAPSNTGELFF. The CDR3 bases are TGTGCCAGCAGTGATAGGGCGCCTTCGAACACCGGGGAGCTGTTTTTT.